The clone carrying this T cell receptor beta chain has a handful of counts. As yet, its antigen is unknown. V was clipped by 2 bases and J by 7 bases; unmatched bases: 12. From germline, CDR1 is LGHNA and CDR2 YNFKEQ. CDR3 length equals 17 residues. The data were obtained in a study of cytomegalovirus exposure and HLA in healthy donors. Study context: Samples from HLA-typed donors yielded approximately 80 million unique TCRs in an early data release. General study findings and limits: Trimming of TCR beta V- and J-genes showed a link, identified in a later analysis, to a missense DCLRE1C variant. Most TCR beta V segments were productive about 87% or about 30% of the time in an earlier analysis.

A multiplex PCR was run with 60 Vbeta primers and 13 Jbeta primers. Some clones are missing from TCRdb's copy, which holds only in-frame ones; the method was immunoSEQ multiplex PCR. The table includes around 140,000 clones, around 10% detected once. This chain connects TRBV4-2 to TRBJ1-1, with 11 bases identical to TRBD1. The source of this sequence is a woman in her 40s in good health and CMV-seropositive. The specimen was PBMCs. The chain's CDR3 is CASSQYIAGTGGFEAFF. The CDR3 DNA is TGTGCCAGCAGCCAATATATTGCCGGGACAGGGGGATTTGAAGCTTTCTTT.